A selection of T cell receptor beta chains follows, all from one sample in a study of OX40 agonist ivuxolimab in advanced cancers. Sequencing used immunoSEQ multiplex PCR; TCRdb keeps in-frame clones, though not all of them. The top ten clones hold 5.5% of a sample with roughly 93,000 clones, less than 85% of them seen once. Material: CD4+ or CD8+ T cells sorted from blood, obtained in a trial of the OX40 agonist ivuxolimab. The receptor source for this set is an adult with an advanced solid tumor such as melanoma, head and neck, liver or kidney cancer. CDR3s include the opening cysteine and the closing phenylalanine or tryptophan. The D gene is left open where the match is weak. Part of the rows lack a size; the others show once, few, many or a class for expanded clones.

-	-	TRBJ2-5	TRBV5-1	TGCGCCAGCAGCTTGGATGGCCGCGGGGGCGAGACCCAGTACTTC	CASSLDGRGGETQYF
TRBD1	-	TRBJ2-7	TRBV29-1	TGCAGCGTGACGGACAGGCCTCGCCCGTACGAGCAGTACTTC	CSVTDRPRPYEQYF
-	-	TRBJ2-1	TRBV5-1	TGCGCCAGCAGCGGGGACTTCTCCTACAATGAGCAGTTCTTC	CASSGDFSYNEQFF
-	-	TRBJ2-1	TRBV7-9	TGTGCCAGCAGCCCTACGAACGGGGGGCGCAGTAAAAATGAGCAGTTCTTC	CASSPTNGGRSKNEQFF
TRBD1	-	TRBJ2-7	TRBV29-1	TGCAGCGTTGCTAACGGGACAGTCTACGAGCAGTACTTC	CSVANGTVYEQYF
-	-	TRBJ1-1	TRBV7-7	TGTGCCAGCAGTTTTCAGGTGAACACTGAAGCTTTCTTT	CASSFQVNTEAFF
-	-	TRBJ2-1	TRBV27	TGTGCCAGCAGTCCGCCGGGTCCCCGGGGCTACAATGAGCAGTTCTTC	CASSPPGPRGYNEQFF
TRBD1	-	TRBJ1-1	TRBV6-1	TGTGCCAGCAAAACAGGGGGCATTACTGAAGCTTTCTTT	CASKTGGITEAFF
-	-	TRBJ2-7	TRBV10-3	TGTGCCACTCAGAGTGGGACACAGACCTACGAGCAGTACTTC	CATQSGTQTYEQYF
TRBD1	-	TRBJ1-2	TRBV5-4	TGTGCCAGCAGCCAGGACAGGGTTGACTATGGCTACACCTTC	CASSQDRVDYGYTF
TRBD1	-	TRBJ1-2	TRBV2	TGTGCCAGCAGTGAAGCAAGACACACAGGGGGCACCTATGGCTACACCTTC	CASSEARHTGGTYGYTF
-	-	TRBJ1-1	TRBV2	TGTGCCAGCAGTGAGTGGGCTGAAGCTTTCTTT	CASSEWAEAFF
-	-	TRBJ2-3	TRBV29-1	TGCAGCGTTGCTGCGGGAAGCACAGATACGCAGTATTTT	CSVAAGSTDTQYF
-	-	TRBJ2-1	TRBV7-6	TGTGCCAGCAGCCCGAACTCGTACAATGAGCAGTTCTTC	CASSPNSYNEQFF
TRBD2	-	TRBJ2-1	TRBV5-1	TGCGCCAGCAGCTTGAGAGCGGGAGGGGTCAATGAGCAGTTCTTC	CASSLRAGGVNEQFF
TRBD1	-	TRBJ2-3	TRBV18	TGTGCCAGCTCACCAAAAGGGACAGGGGGCGCGGATACGCAGTATTTT	CASSPKGTGGADTQYF
TRBD1	few	TRBJ1-1	TRBV6-5	TGTGCCAGCAGTTACGTAGGGACAGTTAACACTGAAGCTTTCTTT	CASSYVGTVNTEAFF
-	-	TRBJ2-5	TRBV10-2	TGCGCCAGCAGTGACCGAGAGACCCAGTACTTC	CASSDRETQYF
-	-	TRBJ2-7	TRBV5-1	TGCGCCAGCAGCCACCGGGACGACTCCTACGAGCAGTACTTC	CASSHRDDSYEQYF
-	-	TRBJ2-7	TRBV5-6	TGTGCCAGCAGCTTGGCCCCCGCAGCCAGCTCCTACGAGCAGTACTTC	CASSLAPAASSYEQYF
-	-	TRBJ1-1	TRBV30	TGTGCCTGGAGTGTACTGGGGGCTACTGAAGCTTTCTTT	CAWSVLGATEAFF
-	-	TRBJ2-5	TRBV5-1	TGCGCCAGCAGCTCGGGGGAGGTAGGAGAGACCCAGTACTTC	CASSSGEVGETQYF
TRBD1	few	TRBJ2-7	TRBV11-2	TGTGCCAGCAGCATCAACTCCGGGACAGGGAACGAGCAGTACTTC	CASSINSGTGNEQYF
-	-	TRBJ2-7	TRBV7-2	TGTGCCAGCAGCTTGAGGGGGTTTGCAAACAGGGAGGTCGAGCAGTACTTC	CASSLRGFANREVEQYF
-	-	TRBJ2-6	TRBV12-5	TGTGCTAGTGGTTTGGCTAGCTCTGGGGCCAACGTCCTGACTTTC	CASGLASSGANVLTF
TRBD2	-	TRBJ2-1	TRBV6-4	TGTGCCAGCAGTGATGGGGGACTAGCGGGGAGCCCCCAGGAGCAGTTCTTC	CASSDGGLAGSPQEQFF
-	-	TRBJ2-1	TRBV5-1	TGCGCCAGCAGCTTGGTTAGCGGATCCTACAATGAGCAGTTCTTC	CASSLVSGSYNEQFF
-	-	TRBJ2-7	TRBV7-3	TGTGCCAGCAGCTTAACGGTAGCAAGGGTTGGGCAGAAGTACTTC	CASSLTVARVGQKYF
TRBD1	-	TRBJ2-1	TRBV7-6	TGTGCCAGCAGCTCCCACTCAGGGGGCGATGAGCAGTTCTTC	CASSSHSGGDEQFF
-	few	TRBJ1-1	TRBV6-6	TGTGCCAGCAGGCCGACACAAACTGAAGCTTTCTTT	CASRPTQTEAFF
-	-	TRBJ1-2	TRBV6-5	TGTGCCAGCAGTGGGACGAACTATGGCTACACCTTC	CASSGTNYGYTF
-	once	TRBJ2-3	TRBV12-5	TGTGCTAGTGGTTTGGGGCCCAGGGGCCCAGATACGCAGTATTTT	CASGLGPRGPDTQYF
-	-	TRBJ1-1	TRBV10-3	TGTGCCATCAGTGGGGCAGGATACACTGAAGCTTTCTTT	CAISGAGYTEAFF
-	-	TRBJ2-5	TRBV27	TGTGCCAGCAGTTCTCCTGGACAGGGAGGGCGAGAGACCCAGTACTTC	CASSSPGQGGRETQYF
-	-	TRBJ1-3	TRBV19	TGTGCCAGCCGAGGTGGACGGGACTCTGGAAACACCATATATTTT	CASRGGRDSGNTIYF
TRBD2	-	TRBJ2-1	TRBV2	TGTGCCAGCATGGGGCTAGCGGGAGGTGAGCAGTTCTTC	CASMGLAGGEQFF
-	once	TRBJ1-2	TRBV27	TGTGCCAGCAGTTACGCAGGACACACGTTTAAGGGCTACACCTTC	CASSYAGHTFKGYTF
TRBD2	once	TRBJ2-7	TRBV27	TGTGCCAGCAGTTTGACCCCTCCCGGGACTAACCCCTACGAGCAGTACTTC	CASSLTPPGTNPYEQYF
-	-	TRBJ2-3	TRBV6-5	TGTGCCAGCAGTCTGGACTCGGCCACAGATACGCAGTATTTT	CASSLDSATDTQYF
-	-	TRBJ2-3	TRBV15	TGTGCCACCAGCGACCTGTGGGAGAGCACAGATACGCAGTATTTT	CATSDLWESTDTQYF
-	once	TRBJ2-2	TRBV29-1	TGCAGCGGCTCGACTAGCCTAGGGGGAGGCGGGGAGCTGTTTTTT	CSGSTSLGGGGELFF
TRBD2	-	TRBJ2-1	TRBV7-9	TGTGCCAGCAGCTTATTGGGACTAGCGGGCTCCAATGAGCAGTTCTTC	CASSLLGLAGSNEQFF
-	-	TRBJ2-7	TRBV7-6	TGTGCCAGCAGCCACGGACGGGGAAGCGAGCAGTACTTC	CASSHGRGSEQYF
TRBD1	-	TRBJ2-3	TRBV2	TGTGCCAGCAGTCCCCCGGGACAGGGGACCGATACGCAGTATTTT	CASSPPGQGTDTQYF
-	-	TRBJ2-3	TRBV9	TGTGCCAGCAGCGTTTACGGCACAGATACGCAGTATTTT	CASSVYGTDTQYF
-	medium-sized	TRBJ1-3	TRBV27	TGTGCCAGCAGTTCCCCCACCATATATTTT	CASSSPTIYF
-	-	TRBJ1-5	TRBV27	TGTGCCAGCAGTTCCCCAGGTAGTAGCAATCAGCCCCAGCATTTT	CASSSPGSSNQPQHF
TRBD2	-	TRBJ2-2	TRBV5-8	TGTGCCAGCAGCTTACGGCCGGGGGGCGGGGAGCTGTTTTTT	CASSLRPGGGELFF